This T cell receptor (beta chain) was recorded in a study of human thymus T cells. The thymus was resected at corrective cardiac surgery. Among the donors, all were healthy Finnish infants having corrective surgery for congenital heart defects. This CDR3 has 14 residues. Looked up from germline, CDR1 is LGHNA and CDR2 is YSLEER. The V and J ends lost 5 bases and 0 bases respectively, with 11 bases between them. This clone has a handful of counts. The antigen is undetermined. Produced via immunoSEQ multiplex PCR; TCRdb's table is partial and in-frame only. The sample lists some 80,000 clones, 96% occurring once. Findings of the study overall: Thymic and blood repertoires appeared to show biased V and J gene usage. Related research reported highly overlapping thymic repertoires among unrelated individuals.

The sequence derives from a boy less than two years old with a congenital heart defect but otherwise immunologically healthy. The genes are TRBV4-3 and TRBJ2-7; tentatively, D is TRBD2 (5 bases). Sequences were obtained from thymus tissue. The CDR3 DNA sequence: TGCGCCAGCAGCGTCAGACGGGGCTCCTACGAGCAGTACTTC. Its protein product is CASSVRRGSYEQYF.